Detailed here is one T cell receptor (beta chain). The CDR3 has 18 amino acids. CDR1 and CDR2 (germline): MDHEN, SYDVKM. Trimming took 10 bases from V and 0 from J; bases not matched to a gene: 12. The data belong to a study of blood T cell repertoires in COVID-19. Looking at the study overall: All recovered Cohort 3 donors got two negative PCRs, got clearance, or saw symptom resolution. The United States, Italy and Spain provided the acute and convalescent COVID-19 samples.

Adults between about 18 and 89 years of age took part from about two dozen US areas. Sequenced by immunoSEQ multiplex PCR; TCRdb stores in-frame clones only, minus some. The repertoire has under 400,000 clones, 87% of them found once; the top ten carry 1.9%. The sequence came from a man between 35 and 55 years old in a cohort exposed to, infected with or recovered from COVID-19 (not recorded which). What was sequenced was PBMCs or T cells enriched from blood (not recorded which). The V call is TRBV28, the J call TRBJ2-6; 10 bases are a match to TRBD1. As DNA, the CDR3 is TGTGCCACCCACGGGCGCGGGACAGGGGACTCTGGGGCCAACGTCCTGACTTTC. This encodes CATHGRGTGDSGANVLTF.